A selection of T cell receptor beta chains follows, all from one sample in a study of T cell responses to AZD1222 COVID-19 vaccine. Profiling relied on immunoSEQ multiplex PCR, and the TCRdb table lists in-frame clones only, not all of them. The sample consists of 140,000 to 150,000 clones, around 90% of them appearing once. The input for sequencing was peripheral blood, taken on day 0 of AZD1222 vaccination. Receptors were obtained from an adult in good health. The CDR3 runs from the conserved cysteine through the conserved F or W. The D gene is left open where the match is weak. Where a row states a size, it is once, few, many or the class of an expanded clone; other rows omit it.

NA,TRBJ2-2,TRBV5-1,TRBD2,CASSLAASGFTGELFF,TGCGCCAGCAGCTTGGCAGCTAGCGGGTTCACCGGGGAGCTGTTTTTT
NA,TRBJ2-7,TRBV25-1,NA,CASSEDGVRYEQYF,TGTGCCAGCAGTGAAGACGGGGTTCGATACGAGCAGTACTTC
NA,TRBJ2-2,TRBV7-3,NA,CASSLSGVTGELFF,TGTGCCAGCAGCTTAAGTGGGGTTACCGGGGAGCTGTTTTTT
NA,TRBJ1-5,TRBV28,NA,CASRLPRTANNQPQHF,TGTGCCAGCAGACTCCCTAGGACAGCTAACAATCAGCCCCAGCATTTT
NA,TRBJ1-4,TRBV4-3,NA,CASSQDMGRSEKLFF,TGCGCCAGCAGCCAAGATATGGGGAGGAGTGAAAAACTGTTTTTT
NA,TRBJ1-2,TRBV27,TRBD1,CASSFRTPGQGGGYTF,TGTGCCAGCAGTTTCCGAACCCCGGGACAGGGGGGAGGCTACACCTTC
NA,TRBJ2-5,TRBV11-3,NA,CASSLDLGGNRGQETQYF,TGTGCCAGCAGCTTAGATCTCGGCGGGAATAGAGGACAAGAGACCCAGTACTTC
NA,TRBJ2-1,TRBV12-3/TRBV12-4,TRBD2,CASSPGLVNEQFF,TGTGCCAGCAGCCCTGGACTAGTTAATGAGCAGTTCTTC
NA,TRBJ1-3,TRBV28,NA,CASSQQGGNTIYF,TGTGCCAGCAGTCAACAGGGAGGAAACACCATATATTTT
NA,TRBJ2-5,TRBV7-8,TRBD2,CASSLLGLAGQYQETQYF,TGTGCCAGCAGCTTATTAGGGCTAGCGGGCCAGTACCAAGAGACCCAGTACTTC
NA,TRBJ1-2,TRBV19,NA,CASSPAGHGIGANYGYTF,TGTGCCAGTAGTCCCGCGGGACACGGAATCGGGGCTAACTATGGCTACACCTTC
NA,TRBJ2-1,TRBV6-4,TRBD2,CASRRTSSDEQFF,TGTGCCAGCCGAAGGACTAGTAGCGATGAGCAGTTCTTC
NA,TRBJ2-7,TRBV25-1,TRBD2,CASSGTLAGPTYEQYF,TGTGCCAGCAGTGGGACCTTAGCGGGTCCAACCTACGAGCAGTACTTC
NA,TRBJ2-1,TRBV28,TRBD2,CASSLKPTSGGNNEQFF,TGTGCCAGCAGTTTAAAACCGACTAGCGGGGGGAACAATGAGCAGTTCTTC
NA,TRBJ2-3,TRBV2,TRBD2,CASRQLAGASDTQYF,TGTGCCAGCCGACAACTAGCGGGAGCTTCAGATACGCAGTATTTT
NA,TRBJ2-1,TRBV5-1,NA,CASSPSANEQFF,TGCGCCAGCAGTCCTAGCGCCAATGAGCAGTTCTTC
few,TRBJ2-7,TRBV6-5,TRBD2,CASRSSGLYEQYF,TGTGCCAGCAGATCTAGCGGCCTATACGAGCAGTACTTC
once,TRBJ2-5,TRBV29-1,NA,CSAGETQYF,TGCAGCGCCGGGGAGACCCAGTACTTC
NA,TRBJ2-3,TRBV5-1,NA,CASSLAETMADTQYF,TGCGCCAGCAGCTTGGCAGAGACAATGGCAGATACGCAGTATTTT
NA,TRBJ2-2,TRBV10-1,NA,CASTMGGPNTGELFF,TGCGCCAGCACTATGGGGGGCCCGAACACCGGGGAGCTGTTTTTT
NA,TRBJ2-1,TRBV11-3,TRBD1,CASSLNPGGRNEQFF,TGTGCCAGCAGCTTAAATCCAGGGGGTCGTAATGAGCAGTTCTTC
NA,TRBJ1-5,TRBV18,NA,CASSDSGMQPQHF,TGTGCCAGCTCGGACTCGGGAATGCAGCCCCAGCATTTT
NA,TRBJ1-2,TRBV13,NA,CASSLTRNYGYTF,TGTGCCAGCAGCCTAACACGGAACTATGGCTACACCTTC
once,TRBJ1-3,TRBV3-1/TRBV3-2,TRBD1,CASSSPGTGKGNTIYF,TGTGCCAGCAGCTCACCCGGGACAGGGAAAGGAAACACCATATATTTT
once,TRBJ2-7,TRBV6-2/TRBV6-3,TRBD2,CASSLSSGTNVYEQYF,TGTGCCAGCAGTCTCAGTAGTGGGACTAACGTCTACGAGCAGTACTTC
NA,TRBJ2-7,TRBV21-1,NA,CASSKAARENYYIYEQYF,TGTGCCAGCAGCAAAGCTGCCCGGGAGAACTACTACATCTACGAGCAGTACTTC
NA,TRBJ1-5,TRBV16,TRBD1,CASSQSTGGTQPQHF,TGTGCCAGCAGCCAATCGACAGGGGGCACTCAGCCCCAGCATTTT
NA,TRBJ2-5,TRBV9,TRBD2,CASTTSVGQETQYF,TGTGCCAGCACCACTAGCGTCGGCCAAGAGACCCAGTACTTC
NA,TRBJ2-3,TRBV2,NA,CASSGRGRLTITDTQYF,TGTGCCAGCAGTGGGAGGGGGCGACTAACAATCACAGATACGCAGTATTTT
NA,TRBJ2-3,TRBV27,NA,CASSEQGLGSTDTQYF,TGTGCCAGCAGTGAGCAGGGTTTGGGAAGCACAGATACGCAGTATTTT